One sample yielded the 14 T cell receptor beta chains listed below, sequenced in a study of T cell repertoires in cytomegalovirus infection. No cognate antigen is known for these TCRs. Using its own MiXCR run on the reads, TCRdb lists one record per CDR3 protein. Found here are roughly 920,000 distinct CDR3 sequences, under 40% of them singletons; the top ten hold roughly 13%. This specimen consisted of cultured CD8+ T cells from PBMCs, obtained from culture after CMV antigen stimulation. Source of these receptors: a human donor in good health (CMV status not recorded). Some clones in this sample may be carry-over from other donors' samples.

The chain recombines TRBV7-9 with TRBJ2-3, with D perhaps being TRBD1 or TRBD2 (6 bases each). CDR1 SEHNR and CDR2 FQNEAQ come from the germline V gene (reference sequence). CDR3 length: 15 residues. The V end lost 8 bases, the J end lost 0 bases, and 15 bases lay between the germline ends. This CDR3 is CASRRGGNSTDTQYF. The CDR3 DNA is TGTGCCAGCCGCCGAGGGGGGAATAGCACAGATACGCAGTATTTT.

This clonotype was detected only a few times. The rearrangement uses TRBV29-1 and TRBJ1-2, with 7 bases lining up with TRBD1. CDR1 and CDR2 (germline): SQVTM, ANQGSEA. With V trimmed by 3 bases and J by 3 bases, 19 bases remained unmatched. The CDR3 covers 18 residues. CDR3 amino acids: CSVETPGGDRSSYYGYTF. CDR3 coding DNA: TGCAGCGTTGAGACTCCTGGAGGGGACAGATCCTCCTACTATGGCTACACCTTC.

CDR3 in amino acids: CASSSGQGGSGANVLTF. In nucleotides, the CDR3 is TGTGCCAGCAGTTCGGGACAGGGAGGCTCTGGGGCCAACGTCCTGACTTTC. The V and J genes are TRBV27 and TRBJ2-6; the match to TRBD1 covers 9 bases. The CDR3 runs 17 residues. Germline V gene sequence: CDR1 MNHEY, CDR2 SMNVEV (reference sequence). J gave up 0 bases and V 4 bases, and 4 bases lay outside the gene matches.

CDR3 protein: CASSPGRGDTDTQYF. The CDR3, as DNA: TGTGCCAGCAGCCCCGGGCGGGGGGACACAGATACGCAGTATTTT. The chain couples TRBV12-3 or TRBV12-4 to TRBJ2-3; 8 bases map to TRBD2. The CDR3 loop spans 15 amino acids. V shed 6 bases and J 2 bases; nucleotides not matched to a gene: 7.

This chain links TRBV6-5 with TRBJ1-1, with D possibly being TRBD1 (5 bases). The CDR3 has 17 amino acids. Germline V CDR1 and CDR2: MNHEY, SVGAGI. Trimming cost V 0 bases and J 4 bases, with 18 bases left between them. The DNA for the CDR3 is TGTGCCAGCAGTTACTCGACTGCAGGGCGGAGGGGCACTGAAGCTTTCTTT. Translation gives CASSYSTAGRRGTEAFF.

This clonotype was seen a handful of times. The V gene is TRBV5-6, the J gene TRBJ2-1; unclear D gene. CDR3 length: 15 residues. Trimming shortened V by 3 bases and J by 4 bases, and 14 bases separated the two germline ends. CDR1 and CDR2 (germline): SGHDT, YYEEEE. CDR3 sequence (DNA): TGTGCCAGCAGCTCTGAGTGGCTAGAGTACAATGAGCAGTTCTTC. Amino acids: CASSSEWLEYNEQFF.

This clonotype was found a few times. The chain combines TRBV5-1 with TRBJ2-1; D perhaps matches TRBD2 (5 bases). CDR3 size: 15 residues. Germline V lookup: CDR1 SGHRS, CDR2 YFSETQ. The V end was cut by 0 bases, the J end by 7 bases, with 14 bases between. The CDR3 reads CASSLVDSTENEQFF. CDR3 nucleotide sequence: TGCGCCAGCAGCTTGGTGGACTCTACGGAGAATGAGCAGTTCTTC.

This clonotype has a single count. A read error may be the cause here, since a much bigger clone is one base away. V and J are TRBV11-1 and TRBJ2-2; TRBD1 is a possible D gene (5 bases). Germline V gene sequence: CDR1 SGHAT, CDR2 FQDESV (reference sequence). CDR3 length: 15 residues. CDR3 bases: TGTGTCAGCAGCTTAATGGACAAGAACACCGGGGAGCTGTTTTTT. Its protein is CVSSLMDKNTGELFF.

V usage is TRBV4-1 and J usage is TRBJ2-7, with 8 nucleotides matching TRBD1. Germline loops: CDR1 MGHRA, CDR2 YSYEKL. The CDR3 extends over 16 amino acids. Unmatched junction bases numbered 8, after V lost 2 bases and J lost 2 bases. The DNA for the CDR3 is TGCGCCAGCAGCCAATCTGGACAGGGCGGCACCTACGAGCAGTACTTC. This codes for CASSQSGQGGTYEQYF.

V gene TRBV28 combines with J gene TRBJ1-1, with TRBD1 matching over 7 bases. V lost 10 bases, J lost 5 bases, and 10 bases stayed unmatched. The CDR3 loop spans 13 amino acids. Germline V CDR1 and CDR2: MDHEN, SYDVKM. CDR3 DNA sequence: TGTGCCATCCAGGGGGGGGGCGAGACTGAAGCTTTCTTT. It is translated as CAIQGGGETEAFF.

This clonotype was picked up many times. This chain joins TRBV7-6 and TRBJ2-7; the D gene is possibly TRBD1 (6 bases). V was shortened by 1 base and J by 4 bases, with 14 bases between the two germline ends. The germline V gene has CDR1 SGHVS and CDR2 FNYEAQ. This CDR3 region has 15 residues. CDR3 amino acids: CASSLGIGDKYEQYF. CDR3 in DNA: TGTGCCAGCAGCTTAGGAATTGGGGACAAATACGAGCAGTACTTC.

The chain is built from TRBV28 and TRBJ2-2; 7 bases line up with TRBD1. Germline loops: CDR1 MDHEN, CDR2 SYDVKM. V lost 6 bases to trimming and J lost 9 bases; unmatched junction nucleotides: 10. CDR3 length equals 14 residues. CDR3 region: CASRERQGKRELFF. Here the CDR3 DNA reads TGTGCCAGCAGAGAACGACAGGGAAAGAGGGAGCTGTTTTTT. The full variable domain, rest sourced from reference TRBV28 and TRBJ2-2, is DVKVTQSSRYLVKRTGEKVFLECVQDMDHENMFWYRQDPGLGLRLIYFSYDVKMKEKGDIPEGYSVSREKKERFSLILESASTNQTSMYLCASRERQGKRELFFGEGSRLTVL.

V is TRBV6-6 and J is TRBJ1-1, with 10 bases fitting TRBD1. This CDR3 comprises 13 residues. The ends lost 7 bases at V and 8 bases at J; junction bases unmatched: 7. CDR1 is MNHNY, CDR2 SVGAGI, per germline (reference sequence). CDR3 in amino acids: CASTLRTGGEAFF. The CDR3 DNA is TGTGCCAGCACCTTACGGACAGGGGGAGAAGCTTTCTTT.

The J gene is TRBJ1-2, the V gene TRBV29-1; 8 bases are a match to TRBD1. The CDR3 runs 13 residues. Germline CDR1 SQVTM, CDR2 ANQGSEA. Germline trimming cut 5 bases from V and 5 bases from J; bases unmatched to any gene: 7. CDR3 nucleotide sequence: TGCAGCGTTCTCCCAGGGGGCAAATATGGCTACACCTTC. As protein: CSVLPGGKYGYTF.